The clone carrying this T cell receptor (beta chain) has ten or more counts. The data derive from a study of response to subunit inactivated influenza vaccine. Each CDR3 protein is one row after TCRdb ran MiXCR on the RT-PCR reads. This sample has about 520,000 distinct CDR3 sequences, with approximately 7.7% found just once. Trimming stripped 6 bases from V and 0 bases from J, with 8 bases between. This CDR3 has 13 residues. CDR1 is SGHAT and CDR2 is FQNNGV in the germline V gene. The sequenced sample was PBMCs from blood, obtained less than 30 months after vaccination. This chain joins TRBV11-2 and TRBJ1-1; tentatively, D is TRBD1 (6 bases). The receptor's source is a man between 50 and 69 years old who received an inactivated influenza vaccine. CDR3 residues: CASRRQVNTEAFF. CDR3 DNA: TGTGCCAGCAGACGACAGGTGAACACTGAAGCTTTCTTT.